The entry that follows covers one T cell receptor (beta chain) sequence. Its specificity is unknown. Patients had blood sampled at baseline and again on cycle 4 day 1 and cycle 7 day 1. Trimming pared 5 bases from V and 5 bases from J, leaving 13 bases between. The CDR3 is 15 residues long. Germline lookup yields CDR1 SGHAT and CDR2 FQNNGV. The data derive from a study of OX40 agonist ivuxolimab in advanced cancers. Study background: Patients received intravenous ivuxolimab every 2 weeks at 0.01 to 10 mg/kg.

TCRdb keeps only in-frame clones here, not all; method: immunoSEQ multiplex PCR. The data show about 73,000 clones, 80% to 90% seen once. Findings and limits, study-wide: The CD4+ and CD8+ T cells in the blood had expanded clonally by week 6 at 0.1 to 3.0 mg/kg.

This chain uses TRBV11-2 with TRBJ1-6; D not certain. Sequencing used CD4+ or CD8+ T cells sorted from blood, obtained in a trial of the OX40 agonist ivuxolimab. The TCR was taken from an adult with an advanced solid tumor such as melanoma, head and neck, liver or kidney cancer. The CDR3 sequence is CASSGPGRNNSPLHF. CDR3 nucleotide sequence: TGTGCCAGCAGCGGCCCCGGGCGGAATAATTCACCCCTCCACTTT. The full variable domain, rest sourced from reference TRBV11-2 and TRBJ1-6, is EAGVAQSPRYKIIEKRQSVAFWCNPISGHATLYWYQQILGQGPKLLIQFQNNGVVDDSQLPKDRFSAERLKGVDSTLKIQPAKLEDSAVYLCASSGPGRNNSPLHFGNGTRLTVT.